What follows are 30 T cell receptor beta chains derived from one specimen sequenced in a study of identical twins. Using its own MiXCR run on the 5' RACE reads, TCRdb lists one record per CDR3 protein. This table has more than 600,000 distinct CDR3 sequences, about 20% appearing once. The sample also formed part of further work on T cells expressing NK-cell markers.

The material sequenced was PBMCs. The receptors were gathered from a woman between 18 and 29 years old in good health.

This clonotype came up a few times. This chain links TRBV10-3 with TRBJ2-7, with D uncertain. V dropped 2 bases and J dropped 3 bases, with 5 bases sitting between them. CDR1 ENHRY and CDR2 SYGVKD come from the germline V gene. This CDR3 is built from 12 residues. CDR3 protein: CAISEVGYEQYF. The CDR3 DNA sequence: TGTGCCATCAGTGAGGTGGGCTACGAGCAGTACTTC.

This chain joins TRBV7-2 and TRBJ2-1; 10 bases fit TRBD2. In germline, CDR1 is SGHTA, CDR2 FQGNSA. The CDR3 runs 16 residues. With V trimmed by 1 base and J by 4 bases, 4 bases remained unmatched. This CDR3 is CASSLVPGLAYNEQFF. The CDR3 region has the DNA TGTGCCAGCAGCTTAGTACCGGGACTAGCGTACAATGAGCAGTTCTTC.

This clonotype was found many times. V is TRBV12-3 or TRBV12-4 and J is TRBJ2-2; D not resolved. This CDR3 is 12 amino acids long. Between the trimmed V and J ends, which lost 2 bases and 6 bases, there was a span of 4 bases. The DNA of the CDR3 is TGTGCCAGCAGTTTACTGTCCGGGGAGCTGTTTTTT. This sequence encodes CASSLLSGELFF.

The chain employs TRBV12-3 or TRBV12-4 and TRBJ2-5; D may match TRBD1 or TRBD2 (5 bases each). V lost 5 bases, J lost 9 bases, and 16 bases lay in between. The CDR3 runs to 13 residues. The CDR3 loop reads CASSKAGEGSQYF. The DNA of the CDR3 is TGTGCCAGCAGTAAGGCAGGCGAGGGGTCCCAGTACTTC.

This clonotype was observed a few times. The chain joins TRBV2 to TRBJ2-7, with D tentatively TRBD2 (6 bases). Germline-derived CDR1 and CDR2 are SNHLY and FYNNEI. Deletions cut 11 bases from V and 2 bases from J, with 22 bases between. The CDR3 totals 15 residues. The CDR3 bases are TGTGCCGGCCGCCGGGAGTGGCCTGCTCCCTACGAGCAGTACTTC. Its translation is CAGRREWPAPYEQYF.

The chain carries TRBV6-2 or TRBV6-3 and TRBJ2-5; TRBD1 or TRBD2 may be the D gene (5 bases each). V lost 10 bases, J lost 5 bases, and 14 bases lay in between. Germline V gene lookup returns CDR1 MNHEY and CDR2 SVGEGT. CDR3 length: 12 amino acids. The CDR3 DNA is TGTGCCACCCACAGGACGGGGGAGACCCAGTACTTC. It specifies CATHRTGETQYF.

This clonotype has a handful of counts. The chain carries TRBV7-2 and TRBJ2-7, with D perhaps matching TRBD2 (5 bases). Trimming removed 5 bases at V and 7 bases at J, with 18 bases between. The CDR3 has 14 residues. In germline, CDR1 is SGHTA, CDR2 FQGNSA. This CDR3 is CASSVDMTTREQYF. The CDR3 DNA sequence: TGTGCCAGCAGCGTCGACATGACTACGAGGGAGCAGTACTTC.

The table lists this clonotype with many counts. In DNA form, the CDR3 reads TGCGCCAGCAATCGGGGGGGATACAATGAGCAGTTCTTC. Amino acids: CASNRGGYNEQFF. The V and J genes are TRBV5-1 and TRBJ2-1, with TRBD2 identical over 8 bases. Germline assignment: CDR1 SGHRS and CDR2 YFSETQ. V dropped 6 bases and J dropped 4; count of bases not matched to a gene: 3. The CDR3 runs 13 residues.

The V call is TRBV7-2, the J call TRBJ2-1; TRBD2 matches 12 bases. V dropped 1 base and J dropped 6; count of bases not matched to a gene: 7. From germline, CDR1 is SGHTA and CDR2 FQGNSA. This CDR3 comprises 17 residues. CDR3: CASSLVLLAGGRNEQFF. The CDR3, as DNA: TGTGCCAGCAGCTTAGTGCTACTAGCGGGAGGTCGCAATGAGCAGTTCTTC.

This clonotype turned up a few times. The chain employs TRBV24-1 and TRBJ2-3; TRBD2 is a possible D gene (6 bases). The V end was cut by 3 bases, the J end by 5 bases, with 14 bases between. Germline CDR1 is KGHDR and CDR2 is SFDVKD. This CDR3 has 15 amino acids. The CDR3 spells CATSDAGPAKDTQYF. In nucleotides, the CDR3 is TGTGCCACCAGTGATGCGGGGCCCGCGAAAGATACGCAGTATTTT.

The rearrangement joins TRBV4-3 to TRBJ2-2, with 10 bases fitting TRBD2. V was clipped by 4 bases and J by 5 bases; unmatched bases: 7. This CDR3 region has 16 residues. CDR1 is LGHNA, CDR2 YSLEER, per germline. CDR3 nucleotides: TGCGCCAGCAGCCTGCAGCCAGCGGGGGGGACCGGGGAGCTGTTTTTT. Amino acids: CASSLQPAGGTGELFF.

V gene TRBV5-8 combines with J gene TRBJ2-1, with TRBD2 matching over 11 bases. Germline CDR1 is SGHTS and CDR2 is YDEGEE. This CDR3 contains 17 residues. V lost 6 bases and J lost 1; bases outside the gene matches: 9. The CDR3 sequence is CASTRLAGGHSYNEQFF. The CDR3 DNA reads as TGTGCCAGCACGAGGCTAGCGGGGGGCCATTCCTACAATGAGCAGTTCTTC. Based on the CDR3 plus reference TRBV5-8 and TRBJ2-1, the full variable domain is EAGVTQSPTHLIKTRGQQATLRCSPISGHTSVYWYQQALGLGLQFLLWYDEGEERNRGNFPPRFSGRQFPNYSSELNVNALELEDSALYLCASTRLAGGHSYNEQFFGPGTRLTVL.

The sample holds a few counts of this clonotype. This chain uses TRBV5-1 with TRBJ1-1, with D unresolved. Trimming stripped 4 bases from V and 4 bases from J, with 23 bases between. This CDR3 spans 17 amino acids. From germline, CDR1 is SGHRS and CDR2 YFSETQ. The CDR3: CASSPSGGMFLFTEAFF. DNA for the CDR3: TGCGCCAGCAGCCCCTCCGGAGGGATGTTTCTATTCACTGAAGCTTTCTTT.

The J gene is TRBJ1-2, the V gene TRBV5-1; D unresolved. The CDR3 consists of 14 residues. The germline V gene encodes CDR1 SGHRS and CDR2 YFSETQ. V shed 4 bases and J shed 4 bases, with 14 bases lying between them. In nucleotides, the CDR3 is TGCGCCAGCAGCCCGCCTGAGGTCCCCTATGGCTACACCTTC. It specifies CASSPPEVPYGYTF.

This chain uses TRBV5-1 with TRBJ2-7; possible D gene TRBD1, 6 bases. Trimming removed 3 bases at V and 0 bases at J, with 13 bases between. The CDR3 is made up of 15 amino acids. Germline lookup yields CDR1 SGHRS and CDR2 YFSETQ. For the CDR3, the DNA is TGCGCCAGCAGCTCCAGGGGTCTAGGCTCCTACGAGCAGTACTTC. Protein product: CASSSRGLGSYEQYF.

The CDR3: CSAVDRGEAFF. CDR3 in DNA: TGCAGTGCCGTTGACAGGGGGGAAGCTTTCTTT. V gene TRBV20-1 combines with J gene TRBJ1-1; 9 bases match TRBD1. Germline trimming cut 6 bases from V and 8 bases from J; bases unmatched to any gene: 4. The CDR3 has 11 residues. CDR1 and CDR2 from the germline V gene are DFQATT and SNEGSKA (reference sequence).

This clonotype appeared many times. The chain is built from TRBV18 and TRBJ1-2; 7 bases are shared with TRBD1. From germline, CDR1 is KGHSH and CDR2 LQKENI. The CDR3 loop spans 15 amino acids. The V gene end was trimmed by 3 bases and the J gene end by 2 bases; junction bases not matched to a gene: 6. CDR3 loop: CASSPSQGQNYGYTF. The DNA of the CDR3 is TGTGCCAGCTCACCCTCCCAGGGACAGAACTATGGCTACACCTTC.

This clonotype was detected a few times. This chain joins TRBV6-5 and TRBJ1-4; 7 bases align to TRBD1. V shed 2 bases, J shed 0 bases, and the junction held 0 bases outside the gene matches. CDR1 and CDR2 (germline): MNHEY, SVGAGI. The CDR3 length is 15 residues. CDR3: CASSYGQATNEKLFF. CDR3 nucleotide sequence: TGTGCCAGCAGTTACGGACAGGCAACTAATGAAAAACTGTTTTTT.

This rearrangement joins TRBV5-1 to TRBJ2-1, with 9 bases aligning to TRBD2. Germline V CDR1 and CDR2: SGHRS, YFSETQ. Trimming cost V 3 bases and J 5 bases; bases outside gene matches: 6. CDR3 size: 15 residues. CDR3 sequence reads: CASSSSGGHDNEQFF. CDR3 nucleotide sequence: TGCGCCAGCAGCTCCAGCGGGGGGCACGACAATGAGCAGTTCTTC. Based on the CDR3 plus reference TRBV5-1 and TRBJ2-1, the full variable domain is KAGVTQTPRYLIKTRGQQVTLSCSPISGHRSVSWYQQTPGQGLQFLFEYFSETQRNKGNFPGRFSGRQFSNSRSEMNVSTLELGDSALYLCASSSSGGHDNEQFFGPGTRLTVL.

The J gene is TRBJ2-1, the V gene TRBV5-1; no firm D call. Germline CDR1 and CDR2: SGHRS and YFSETQ. The CDR3 consists of 15 residues. Trimming pared 2 bases from V and 4 bases from J, leaving 13 bases between. The CDR3 is CASSLGPYQYNEQFF. In DNA form, the CDR3 reads TGCGCCAGCAGCTTAGGCCCCTATCAATACAATGAGCAGTTCTTC. Filled out from reference TRBV5-1 and TRBJ2-1, the complete variable domain reads KAGVTQTPRYLIKTRGQQVTLSCSPISGHRSVSWYQQTPGQGLQFLFEYFSETQRNKGNFPGRFSGRQFSNSRSEMNVSTLELGDSALYLCASSLGPYQYNEQFFGPGTRLTVL.

The rearrangement links TRBV29-1 to TRBJ1-4; weak D call: TRBD1 (6 bases). The CDR3 spans 11 residues. V lost 4 bases, J lost 11 bases, and 11 bases lay in between. The germline V gene encodes CDR1 SQVTM and CDR2 ANQGSEA. DNA for the CDR3: TGCAGCGTTGGGGCAGGGGAGAAACTGTTTTTT. This encodes CSVGAGEKLFF.

In this sample, this clonotype turned up many times. The chain couples TRBV11-2 to TRBJ2-3; 7 bases match TRBD2. CDR1 is SGHAT, CDR2 FQNNGV, per germline. The CDR3 extends over 16 amino acids. Trimming cost V 5 bases and J 1 base; bases outside gene matches: 9. CDR3 sequence: CASSVWRAGGTDTQYF. CDR3 in DNA: TGTGCCAGCAGCGTCTGGAGGGCGGGGGGCACAGATACGCAGTATTTT.

This clonotype has a handful of counts. CDR3 residues: CASSSPTLGLEAEQFF. CDR3 nucleotides: TGTGCCAGCAGCTCCCCCACCCTGGGACTAGAGGCTGAGCAGTTCTTC. The rearrangement links TRBV7-8 to TRBJ2-1; 8 bases are a match to TRBD2. Germline CDR1 SGHVS, CDR2 FQNEAQ. V dropped 4 bases and J dropped 9; count of bases not matched to a gene: 14. This CDR3 region has 16 residues.

The chain combines TRBV9 with TRBJ2-1, with D perhaps TRBD1 or TRBD2 (5 bases each). The CDR3 has 13 amino acids. Germline V CDR1 and CDR2: SGDLS, YYNGEE. The V end lost 7 bases, the J end lost 12 bases, and 20 bases lay between the germline ends. In nucleotides, the CDR3 is TGTGCCAGCTCCCGAGGCCGGGGCTTCCCGCAGTTCTTC. Its translation: CASSRGRGFPQFF.

Only a few counts were recorded for this clonotype. V and J are TRBV6-1 and TRBJ1-2, with TRBD1 as a possible D gene (6 bases). The CDR3 is made up of 16 amino acids. Germline CDR1 MNHNS, CDR2 SASEGT. V was trimmed by 8 bases and J by 4 bases, leaving 23 bases between them. The CDR3 bases are TGTGCCAGCTCGCGCCAGCCCACAGGGATCGGCTATGGCTACACCTTC. This gives the protein CASSRQPTGIGYGYTF.

The J gene is TRBJ2-1, the V gene TRBV12-3 or TRBV12-4, with 9 bases matching TRBD2. Trimming removed 4 bases from V and 0 bases from J; junction bases left unmatched: 7. CDR3 size: 17 residues. The chain's CDR3 is CASSSTISGSSYNEQFF. CDR3 DNA: TGTGCCAGCAGTTCCACCATTAGCGGGAGCTCCTACAATGAGCAGTTCTTC.

The rearrangement joins TRBV7-2 to TRBJ2-5, with D possibly called TRBD1 or TRBD2 (5 bases each). With 2 bases removed from V and 3 bases from J, the gap between germline ends came to 10 bases. The germline gives CDR1 SGHTA, CDR2 FQGNSA. The CDR3 has 14 residues. The CDR3, as DNA: TGTGCCAGCAGCTTATGGAGAGGGGAAGAGACCCAGTACTTC. Its translation: CASSLWRGEETQYF.

V is TRBV10-3 and J is TRBJ2-7; possible D gene TRBD2, 6 bases. CDR3 size: 11 residues. Germline V lookup: CDR1 ENHRY, CDR2 SYGVKD. V was clipped by 11 bases and J by 6 bases, with 14 bases between them. The CDR3 coding sequence is TGTGCCGCCGGCGGGGTTACCGAGCAGTACTTC. Its translation is CAAGGVTEQYF.

The chain couples TRBV4-3 to TRBJ2-2; the match to TRBD2 covers 11 bases. Germline values: CDR1 LGHNA, CDR2 YSLEER. This CDR3 spans 18 amino acids. The trim removed 4 bases at V and 2 bases at J, leaving 9 bases unmatched. The CDR3 is CASSLLYTSGSNTGELFF. In DNA, the CDR3 is TGCGCCAGCAGCCTCCTATACACTAGCGGGAGCAACACCGGGGAGCTGTTTTTT.

This clonotype has at least ten counts. This chain connects TRBV12-3 or TRBV12-4 to TRBJ2-7, with a weak D call TRBD2 (6 bases). The CDR3 runs to 12 residues. V was pared by 2 bases and J by 5 bases, with 7 bases between. The CDR3 sequence: CASSLWGDEQYF. The CDR3 DNA reads TGTGCCAGCAGTTTATGGGGGGACGAGCAGTACTTC.